One TCR beta chain is described in this entry. Its antigen remains unidentified. V was clipped by 0 bases and J by 14 bases, with 12 bases between them. Germline-derived CDR1 and CDR2 are DFQATT and SNEGSKA (reference sequence). CDR3 size: 11 residues. TCR beta libraries were built from RNA through three nested multiplex PCR rounds using modified ARM-PCR. TCRB-specific cDNA synthesis used approximately 0.5 ug of total RNA. Unique molecular identifiers were not described for the libraries. TCRdb re-derived calls from the multiplex PCR reads in MiXCR, one entry per CDR3 protein. This table has about 13,000 distinct CDR3 sequences, around three fifths appearing once. This specimen comes from a study of tumor-infiltrating lymphocytes in glioblastoma multiforme. Overall study results and limits: The TCR and somatic mutation analysis included just one glioblastoma patient. RNA-based TCR sequencing may distort clone frequencies, since cells carry unequal TCR transcript numbers.

The J gene is TRBJ2-3, the V gene TRBV20-1; D ambiguous. The TCR comes from a male donor with glioblastoma. The specimen was brain tumor tissue. This CDR3 reads CSARDSDMRYF. CDR3 nucleotide sequence: TGCAGTGCTAGAGATTCGGATATGCGGTATTTT.